The clone carrying this T cell receptor beta chain appeared a single time. This entry comes from a study of T cell changes during pregnancy in multiple sclerosis. The table came from immunoSEQ multiplex PCR; TCRdb's copy has only in-frame clones and leaves some out. The table lists tens of thousands of clones, around 89% of them singletons. V lost 1 base and J 2 bases, leaving 11 bases between the germline ends. The CDR3 totals 15 residues. Germline V gives CDR1 SGHRS, CDR2 YFSETQ. This chain connects TRBV5-1 to TRBJ2-3; the D gene is possibly TRBD1 (6 bases). The input for sequencing was CD4+ T cells from peripheral blood mononuclear cells, taken in the first trimester of pregnancy. The sequence was obtained from a female donor in good health, enrolled as a control in a pregnancy study. The DNA of the CDR3 is TGCGCCAGCAGCTTGACAGGGACCTTCACAGATACGCAGTATTTT. Translating it yields CASSLTGTFTDTQYF.